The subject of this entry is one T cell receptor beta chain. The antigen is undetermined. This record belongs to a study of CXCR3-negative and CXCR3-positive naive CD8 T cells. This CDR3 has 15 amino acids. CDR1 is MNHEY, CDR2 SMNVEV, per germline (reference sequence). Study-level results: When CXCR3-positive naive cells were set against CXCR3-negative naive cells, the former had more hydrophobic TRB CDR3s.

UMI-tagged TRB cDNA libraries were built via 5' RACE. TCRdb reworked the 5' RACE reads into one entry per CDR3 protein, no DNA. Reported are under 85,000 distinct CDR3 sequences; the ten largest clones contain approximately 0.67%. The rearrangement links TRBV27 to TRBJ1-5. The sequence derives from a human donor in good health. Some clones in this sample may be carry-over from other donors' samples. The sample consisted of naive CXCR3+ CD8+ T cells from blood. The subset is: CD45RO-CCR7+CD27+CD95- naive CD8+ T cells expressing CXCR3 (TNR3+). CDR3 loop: CASSPGGTANQPQHF.